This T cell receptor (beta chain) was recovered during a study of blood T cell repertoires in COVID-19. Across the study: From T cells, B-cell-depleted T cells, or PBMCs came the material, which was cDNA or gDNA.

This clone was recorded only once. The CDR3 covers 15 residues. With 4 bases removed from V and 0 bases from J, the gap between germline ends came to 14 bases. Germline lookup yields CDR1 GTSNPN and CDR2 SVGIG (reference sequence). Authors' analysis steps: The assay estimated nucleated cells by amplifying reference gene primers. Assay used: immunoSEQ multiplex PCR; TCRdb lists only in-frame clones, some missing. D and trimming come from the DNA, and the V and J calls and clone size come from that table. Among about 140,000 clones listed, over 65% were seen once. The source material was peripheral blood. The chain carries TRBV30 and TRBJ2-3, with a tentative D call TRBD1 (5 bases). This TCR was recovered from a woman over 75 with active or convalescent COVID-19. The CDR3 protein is CAWISRAGSTDTQYF. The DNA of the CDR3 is TGTGCCTGGATATCTAGGGCAGGGAGCACAGATACGCAGTATTTT.